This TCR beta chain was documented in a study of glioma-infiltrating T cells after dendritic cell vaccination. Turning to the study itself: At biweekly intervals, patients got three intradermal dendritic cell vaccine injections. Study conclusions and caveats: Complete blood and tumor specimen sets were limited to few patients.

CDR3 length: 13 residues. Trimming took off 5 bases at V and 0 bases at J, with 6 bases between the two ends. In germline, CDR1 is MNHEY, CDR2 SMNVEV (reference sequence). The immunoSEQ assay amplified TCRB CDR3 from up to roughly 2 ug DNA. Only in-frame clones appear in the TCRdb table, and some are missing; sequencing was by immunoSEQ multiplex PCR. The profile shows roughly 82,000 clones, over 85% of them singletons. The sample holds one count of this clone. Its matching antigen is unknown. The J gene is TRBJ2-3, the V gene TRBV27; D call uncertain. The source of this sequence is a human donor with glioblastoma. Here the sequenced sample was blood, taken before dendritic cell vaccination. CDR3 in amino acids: CASSSLSTDTQYF. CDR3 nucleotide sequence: TGTGCCAGCAGTAGTCTAAGCACAGATACGCAGTATTTT.